What follows are 29 T cell receptor beta chains derived from one specimen sequenced in a study of PD-1 blockade in mismatch repair-deficient tumors. Sequenced by immunoSEQ multiplex PCR; TCRdb stores in-frame clones only, minus some. This sample has roughly 120,000 clones, with approximately 91% found just once. The input for sequencing was peripheral blood, taken approximately 69 weeks after starting pembrolizumab. The receptors shown here come from an adult with mismatch repair-deficient cancer.

V gene TRBV28 combines with J gene TRBJ2-3; 10 bases are shared with TRBD2. This CDR3 has 19 amino acids. J gave up 4 bases and V 4 bases, and 17 bases lay outside the gene matches. CDR1 and CDR2 (germline): MDHEN, SYDVKM. Here the CDR3 reads CASSSPRGLAGDVADTQYF. CDR3 nucleotides: TGTGCCAGCAGTTCCCCTCGAGGGCTAGCGGGAGATGTTGCAGATACGCAGTATTTT.

The rearrangement uses TRBV2 and TRBJ1-4, with D possibly TRBD1 on 5 matching bases. V lost 1 base, J lost 7 bases, and 13 bases lay in between. CDR3 length equals 15 residues. Per germline, CDR1 SNHLY and CDR2 FYNNEI. CDR3 sequence: CASSEDPQGGEKLFF. CDR3 in DNA: TGTGCCAGCAGTGAAGATCCGCAGGGTGGTGAAAAACTGTTTTTT.

The rearrangement links TRBV2 to TRBJ2-7, with D possibly TRBD2 on 5 matching bases. Germline V gives CDR1 SNHLY, CDR2 FYNNEI. V was shortened by 4 bases and J by 3 bases, with 10 bases between the two germline ends. The CDR3 totals 13 residues. This chain's CDR3 is CASSAGIIYEQYF. DNA for the CDR3: TGTGCCAGCAGTGCGGGAATAATCTACGAGCAGTACTTC.

The V gene is TRBV23-1, the J gene TRBJ2-1; 7 nucleotides match TRBD1. Being an ORF, TRBV23-1 has a function that is uncertain. J was trimmed by 9 bases and V by 4 bases; bases with no gene match: 12. This CDR3 is 15 amino acids long. CDR3 amino acids: CASSLFEGARSEQFF. Here the CDR3 DNA reads TGCGCCAGCAGTCTTTTCGAGGGGGCGAGGAGTGAGCAGTTCTTC.

The V gene is TRBV7-6, the J gene TRBJ1-1, with D maybe TRBD1 (5 bases). Trimming shortened V by 1 base and J by 4 bases, and 10 bases separated the two germline ends. Germline CDR1 reads SGHVS; CDR2 reads FNYEAQ. The CDR3 consists of 14 residues. Here the CDR3 DNA reads TGTGCCAGCAGCTTAGGCGCAGGGCTCACTGAAGCTTTCTTT. Its protein product is CASSLGAGLTEAFF.

With regard to this clone: At one boundary the junction diverges from the germline segment, which might be a read error. The V gene is TRBV4-1, the J gene TRBJ1-2, with D hard to call. Germline CDR1 is MGHRA and CDR2 is YSYEKL. This CDR3 contains 16 residues. The CDR3 sequence is CASSQDLSGANYGCTF. CDR3 nucleotide sequence: TGCGCCAGCAGCCAAGATCTGTCGGGAGCTAACTATGGCTGCACCTTC.

The V gene is TRBV2, the J gene TRBJ2-7, with D unclear. The CDR3 has 15 residues. Germline V gives CDR1 SNHLY, CDR2 FYNNEI. The V end lost 6 bases, the J end lost 1 base, and 16 bases lay between the germline ends. Written as DNA, the CDR3 is TGTGCCAGCAGGAGTCGAGGACCCAGATCCTACGAGCAGTACTTC. It encodes CASRSRGPRSYEQYF.

Comment on this clone: Relative to the germline gene, one junction end is altered; a read error may explain this. The rearrangement links TRBV7-7 to TRBJ2-1, with 10 bases identical to TRBD2. Germline assignment: CDR1 SSHAT and CDR2 FNYEAQ (reference sequence). The CDR3 is 16 residues long. The CDR3 protein is CASSLEAGGAYNEQFF. CDR3 in DNA: TGTGCTAGCAGCTTAGAAGCGGGAGGGGCATACAATGAGCAGTTCTTC.

The chain combines TRBV19 with TRBJ2-7; D not resolved. V was clipped by 6 bases and J by 7 bases, with 22 bases between them. The CDR3 consists of 15 residues. CDR1 LNHDA and CDR2 SQIVND come from the germline V gene (reference sequence). CDR3 amino acids: CASSPTYTPYLEQYF. The CDR3 nucleotides are TGTGCCAGTAGCCCGACGTACACCCCTTATCTGGAGCAGTACTTC.

The rearrangement uses TRBV4-1 and TRBJ2-7; the D is unclear. This CDR3 has 14 residues. Trimming pared 1 base from V and 0 bases from J, leaving 7 bases between. Germline V lookup: CDR1 MGHRA, CDR2 YSYEKL. This CDR3 reads CASSQVGSSYEQYF. CDR3 nucleotide sequence: TGCGCCAGCAGCCAAGTGGGCTCCTCCTACGAGCAGTACTTC.

In regard to this clone: Within the sample, other DNA sequences also encode this same CDR3. The rearrangement joins TRBV6-5 to TRBJ2-7; the D is unclear. V shed 2 bases and J shed 4 bases, with 3 bases lying between them. The CDR3 sequence is 11 residues long. In germline, CDR1 is MNHEY, CDR2 SVGAGI. The CDR3 reads CASSYRYEQYF. CDR3 nucleotide sequence: TGTGCCAGCAGTTACCGATACGAGCAGTACTTC.

This clone has a single count. The V gene is TRBV7-8, the J gene TRBJ1-4; D uncertain. The CDR3 is 15 residues long. Trimming took 3 bases from V and 4 from J, leaving 12 bases between them. Germline CDR1 is SGHVS and CDR2 is FQNEAQ. The CDR3 sequence is CASSFGLEGNEKLFF. CDR3 DNA sequence: TGTGCCAGCAGCTTTGGCCTCGAGGGTAATGAAAAACTGTTTTTT.

The chain links TRBV19 to TRBJ2-5, with 8 bases aligning to TRBD2. J gave up 6 bases and V 6 bases, and 15 bases lay outside the gene matches. CDR3 length equals 16 residues. Germline V gene data show CDR1 as LNHDA and CDR2 as SQIVND (reference sequence). DNA of the CDR3: TGTGCCAGTAGGCCCCGGGGGAGCGGGAGTGTGAAGACCCAGTACTTC. Encoded protein: CASRPRGSGSVKTQYF.

The chain links TRBV11-2 to TRBJ2-7; 10 bases agree with TRBD1. Germline V gene data show CDR1 as SGHAT and CDR2 as FQNNGV. Trimming took 5 bases from V and 2 from J; bases not matched to a gene: 3. CDR3 length: 14 amino acids. CDR3 sequence (DNA): TGTGCCAGCAGCCCAGGACAGGGGGCCTACGAGCAGTACTTC. It translates to CASSPGQGAYEQYF.

V usage is TRBV6-1 and J usage is TRBJ2-5; maybe TRBD1 (5 bases). CDR3 length equals 11 residues. The V end was cut by 10 bases, the J end by 5 bases, with 11 bases between. Germline CDR1 MNHNS, CDR2 SASEGT. The CDR3 region is CATGKGETQYF. The CDR3 DNA follows: TGTGCCACAGGGAAGGGTGAGACCCAGTACTTC.

The chain links TRBV18 to TRBJ2-2; no firm D call. Germline V gene sequence: CDR1 KGHSH, CDR2 LQKENI. Trimming cost V 3 bases and J 6 bases, with 20 bases left between them. The CDR3 has 17 residues. CDR3: CASSPSRALVGSGELFF. The CDR3, as DNA: TGTGCCAGCTCACCCAGCCGGGCCCTCGTAGGGTCCGGGGAGCTGTTTTTT. Drawing the rest from reference TRBV18 and TRBJ2-2, the complete variable domain is NAGVMQNPRHLVRRRGQEARLRCSPMKGHSHVYWYRQLPEEGLKFMVYLQKENIIDESGMPKERFSAEFPKEGPSILRIQQVVRGDSAAYFCASSPSRALVGSGELFFGEGSRLTVL.

This clone appeared a single time. Here the CDR3 DNA reads TGTGCCTCCGGGACAGGGTACAATGAGCAGTTCTTC. It is translated as CASGTGYNEQFF. The chain carries TRBV30 and TRBJ2-1; 9 bases are a match to TRBD1. CDR1 and CDR2 (germline): GTSNPN, SVGIG (reference sequence). The V gene end was trimmed by 7 bases and the J gene end by 4 bases; junction bases not matched to a gene: 2. The CDR3 is made up of 12 amino acids.

Only a few counts were recorded for this clone. The chain carries TRBV13 and TRBJ2-7; no firm D call. The CDR3 is 12 residues long. CDR1 is PRHDT, CDR2 FYEKMQ, per germline (reference sequence). Trimming removed 3 bases from V and 7 bases from J, with 10 bases in between. The CDR3 sequence is CASSFGQKEQYF. The CDR3 bases are TGTGCCAGCAGCTTCGGGCAGAAGGAGCAGTACTTC.

The genes are TRBV11-2 and TRBJ1-4; D gene ambiguous. Trimming took 1 base from V and 5 from J, leaving 11 bases between them. Germline V gene sequence: CDR1 SGHAT, CDR2 FQNNGV. The CDR3 consists of 15 residues. As DNA, the CDR3 is TGTGCCAGCAGCTTAGTAGGACGGAGGAATGAAAAACTGTTTTTT. Its protein product is CASSLVGRRNEKLFF. Variable domain in full (rest from reference TRBV11-2 and TRBJ1-4): EAGVAQSPRYKIIEKRQSVAFWCNPISGHATLYWYQQILGQGPKLLIQFQNNGVVDDSQLPKDRFSAERLKGVDSTLKIQPAKLEDSAVYLCASSLVGRRNEKLFFGSGTQLSVL.

CDR3 sequence: CASSLQAVYYEQYF. The CDR3, as DNA: TGTGCCAGCAGTTTACAGGCGGTATACTACGAGCAGTACTTC. The chain carries TRBV28 and TRBJ2-7, with unresolved D. Trimming removed 2 bases at V and 3 bases at J, with 11 bases between. Germline CDR1 and CDR2: MDHEN and SYDVKM. This CDR3 is 14 amino acids long.

This sequence joins TRBV6-1 and TRBJ1-1, with 7 bases identical to TRBD1. The CDR3 has 15 residues. V dropped 0 bases and J dropped 7; count of bases not matched to a gene: 8. Germline CDR1 is MNHNS and CDR2 is SASEGT. CDR3 sequence reads: CASSEAATGSREAFF. The CDR3 nucleotides read TGTGCCAGCAGTGAAGCGGCGACAGGGAGCCGTGAAGCTTTCTTT.

The chain links TRBV6-5 to TRBJ2-7, with 8 positions matching TRBD2. This CDR3 region has 14 residues. J gave up 2 bases and V 4 bases, and 4 bases lay outside the gene matches. CDR1 is MNHEY and CDR2 is SVGAGI in the germline V gene. The CDR3 DNA follows: TGTGCCAGCAGTTTGGGACTAGGAGCCTACGAGCAGTACTTC. Amino acid sequence: CASSLGLGAYEQYF.

The genes are TRBV5-4 and TRBJ2-3; 7 bases are shared with TRBD2. Trimming cost V 3 bases and J 1 base; bases outside gene matches: 8. The length of the CDR3 is 16 residues. Germline V gene lookup returns CDR1 SGHNT and CDR2 YYREEE (reference sequence). The CDR3 spells CASSYQAGIRTDTQYF. CDR3 DNA: TGTGCCAGCAGCTATCAAGCGGGGATACGCACAGATACGCAGTATTTT.

This chain joins TRBV11-2 and TRBJ2-3, with 7 positions matching TRBD1. The CDR3 runs to 16 residues. Germline CDR1 is SGHAT and CDR2 is FQNNGV. V was clipped by 3 bases and J by 4 bases; unmatched bases: 10. Written as DNA, the CDR3 is TGTGCCAGCAGCTTCGGACAGGCCTACTGGGCAGATACGCAGTATTTT. Translating gives CASSFGQAYWADTQYF.

This sequence joins TRBV4-3 and TRBJ1-2; 7 bases are shared with TRBD1. This CDR3 has 13 amino acids. Germline CDR1 and CDR2: LGHNA and YSLEER. V was pared by 2 bases and J by 4 bases, with 1 base of the junction left unmatched. CDR3 nucleotide sequence: TGCGCCAGCAGCCAACGGACAGGCTATGGCTACACCTTC. It yields the protein CASSQRTGYGYTF.

The V call is TRBV28, the J call TRBJ2-7; tentative D call: TRBD1 (6 bases). Trimming pared 3 bases from V and 2 bases from J, leaving 11 bases between. The CDR3 consists of 14 residues. The V gene's germline CDR1 is MDHEN and CDR2 SYDVKM. The CDR3 DNA is TGTGCCAGCAGTTTCCAGGGGAGCGCCTACGAGCAGTACTTC. Residues: CASSFQGSAYEQYF.

CDR3: CASSYSGKGQNGEAFF. CDR3 in DNA: TGTGCCAGCAGTTACTCGGGGAAGGGACAGAATGGCGAAGCTTTCTTT. This rearrangement joins TRBV6-5 to TRBJ1-1; 7 bases are shared with TRBD1. Germline values: CDR1 MNHEY, CDR2 SVGAGI. Trimming cost V 0 bases and J 8 bases; bases outside gene matches: 12. The CDR3 contains 16 residues.

The chain combines TRBV18 with TRBJ2-7, with TRBD1 matching over 11 bases. This CDR3 region has 15 residues. The germline gives CDR1 KGHSH, CDR2 LQKENI. V lost 6 bases to trimming and J lost 2 bases; unmatched junction nucleotides: 6. CDR3 bases: TGTGCCAGCTCGCCAGGGACAGGGGGAACCTACGAGCAGTACTTC. This encodes CASSPGTGGTYEQYF.

The gene calls are TRBV19 and TRBJ1-1; D remains unclear. CDR1 is LNHDA, CDR2 SQIVND, per germline (reference sequence). V dropped 1 base and J dropped 10 bases, with 10 bases sitting between them. The CDR3 consists of 12 residues. The CDR3 reads CASSIARAGAFF. The CDR3 nucleotides read TGTGCCAGTAGTATAGCCCGGGCAGGAGCTTTCTTT. The variable domain in full, with the rest retrieved from reference TRBV19 and TRBJ1-1, is DGGITQSPKYLFRKEGQNVTLSCEQNLNHDAMYWYRQDPGQGLRLIYYSQIVNDFQKGDIAEGYSVSREKKESFPLTVTSAQKNPTAFYLCASSIARAGAFFGQGTRLTVV.